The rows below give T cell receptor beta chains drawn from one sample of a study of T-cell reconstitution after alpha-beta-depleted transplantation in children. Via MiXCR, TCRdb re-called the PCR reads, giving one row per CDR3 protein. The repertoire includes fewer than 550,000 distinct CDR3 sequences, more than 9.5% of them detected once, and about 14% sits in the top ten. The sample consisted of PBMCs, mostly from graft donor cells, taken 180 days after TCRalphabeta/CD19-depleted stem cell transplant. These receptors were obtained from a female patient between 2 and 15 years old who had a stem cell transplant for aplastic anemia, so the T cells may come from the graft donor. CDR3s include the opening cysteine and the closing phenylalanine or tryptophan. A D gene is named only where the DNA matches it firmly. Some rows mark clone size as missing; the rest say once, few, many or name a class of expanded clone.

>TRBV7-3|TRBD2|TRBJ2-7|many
CASSLFAPIQTSGGPQYF
TGTGCCAGCAGCTTATTCGCTCCTATTCAAACTAGCGGGGGTCCCCAGTACTTC
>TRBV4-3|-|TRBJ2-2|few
CASSQRGLSGRVRGGELFF
TGCGCCAGCAGCCAAAGGGGCCTGTCAGGACGGGTGCGAGGCGGGGAGCTGTTTTTT
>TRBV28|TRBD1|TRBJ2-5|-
CASSPMDRQKGETQYF
TGTGCCAGCAGTCCAATGGACAGGCAGAAAGGGGAGACCCAGTACTTC
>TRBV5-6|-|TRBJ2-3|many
CASSSRLADTQYF
TGTGCCAGCAGCTCTAGACTAGCAGATACGCAGTATTTT
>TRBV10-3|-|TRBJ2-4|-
CAISDLGGKGYGKNIQYF
TGTGCCATCAGTGACCTGGGGGGTAAGGGTTACGGCAAAAACATTCAGTACTTC
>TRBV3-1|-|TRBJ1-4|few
CASARGVDEKLFF
TGTGCCAGCGCCCGTGGGGTGGATGAAAAACTGTTTTTT
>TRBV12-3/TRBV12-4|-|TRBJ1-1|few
CASSLLVPNTEAFF
TGTGCCAGCAGTTTACTCGTTCCGAACACTGAAGCTTTCTTT
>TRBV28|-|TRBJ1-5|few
CASSSGYQPQHF
TGTGCCAGCAGTTCAGGGTATCAGCCCCAGCATTTT
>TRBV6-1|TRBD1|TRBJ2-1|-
CASSGQPGQIRLTTYNEQFF
TGTGCCAGCAGTGGACAACCGGGACAGATCAGGCTTACAACCTACAATGAGCAGTTCTTC
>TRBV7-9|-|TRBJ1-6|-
CASSFQGGPLHF
TGTGCCAGCAGCTTCCAGGGCGGACCCCTCCACTTT
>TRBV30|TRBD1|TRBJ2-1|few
CAWSTRLSGQANEQFF
TGTGCCTGGAGTACCAGACTGTCAGGACAGGCGAATGAGCAGTTCTTC
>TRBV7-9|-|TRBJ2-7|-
CASSHRHPYEQYF
TGTGCCAGCAGCCATAGACATCCTTACGAGCAGTACTTC
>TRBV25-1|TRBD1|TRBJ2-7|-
CASSEGDRPYEQYF
TGTGCCAGCAGTGAAGGGGACAGACCCTACGAGCAGTACTTC
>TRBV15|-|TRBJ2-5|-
CATSRDGGVLQETQYF
TGTGCCACCAGCAGAGATGGTGGCGTTCTCCAAGAGACCCAGTACTTC
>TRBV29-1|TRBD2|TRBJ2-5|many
CSVRAGGSQETQYF
TGCAGCGTCCGAGCGGGAGGGAGTCAAGAGACCCAGTACTTC
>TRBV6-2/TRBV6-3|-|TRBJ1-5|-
CASSYVQGFGNQPQHF
TGTGCCAGCAGTTACGTTCAGGGATTCGGCAATCAGCCCCAGCATTTT
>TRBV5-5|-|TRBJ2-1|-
CASSIPPVYLWEQFF
TGTGCCAGCAGCATACCCCCTGTATATCTTTGGGAGCAGTTCTTC